The next 10 T cell receptor beta chains were all read from a single sample in a study of T-cell memory formation after mild COVID-19. TCRdb analysed the 5' RACE reads with MiXCR anew, one entry per CDR3 protein. The table has about 400,000 distinct CDR3 sequences, under 20% seen once; the top ten hold 20% to 25%. The sequencing input was PBMCs or a T cell subset sorted from them (not recorded which). These receptors came from a man aged 18 to 29 who had mild COVID-19 (a few samples of this study predate the infection). Cell type and time point are not known.

V gene TRBV28 combines with J gene TRBJ2-7; a weak D match, TRBD2 (5 bases). This CDR3 contains 15 residues. Trimming took off 4 bases at V and 0 bases at J, with 13 bases between the two ends. From germline, CDR1 is MDHEN and CDR2 SYDVKM. This CDR3 is CASSSLGNRSYEQYV. The CDR3 coding sequence is TGTGCCAGCAGTTCCCTCGGGAATCGCTCCTACGAGCAGTACGTC.

The chain recombines TRBV3-1 with TRBJ1-1, with 8 bases that match TRBD1. The CDR3 runs 13 residues. V was pared by 4 bases and J by 7 bases, with 5 bases of the junction left unmatched. The germline gives CDR1 LGHDT, CDR2 YNNKEL (reference sequence). In DNA form, the CDR3 reads TGTGCCAGCAGCCTGACAGGGGAGCTTGAAGCTTTCTTT. Protein product: CASSLTGELEAFF.

V usage is TRBV6-1 and J usage is TRBJ2-7, with a weak D call TRBD2 (5 bases). Germline lookup yields CDR1 MNHNS and CDR2 SASEGT. This CDR3 comprises 17 residues. V lost 6 bases and J 2 bases, leaving 23 bases between the germline ends. The CDR3 sequence: CASSDYYAVKSPYEQYV. DNA for the CDR3: TGTGCCAGCAGCGACTACTATGCGGTAAAGTCCCCCTACGAGCAGTACGTC.

The chain joins TRBV18 to TRBJ2-7; D is perhaps TRBD1 (5 bases). Germline CDR1 is KGHSH and CDR2 is LQKENI. This CDR3 is 13 amino acids long. V gave up 3 bases and J gave up 4 bases, with 10 bases separating them. CDR3 nucleotides: TGTGCCAGCTCACCCAGGACATCTTACGAGCAGTACGTC. Residues: CASSPRTSYEQYV.

Many counts were recorded for this clonotype. V and J are TRBV7-3 and TRBJ2-3, with 11 bases fitting TRBD2. This CDR3 is built from 16 residues. V was clipped by 0 bases and J by 3 bases; unmatched bases: 2. The germline V gene has CDR1 SGHTA and CDR2 FQGTGA. The CDR3 reads CASSLTGTSGTDTQYF. CDR3 nucleotides: TGTGCCAGCAGCTTAACAGGGACTAGCGGTACAGATACGCAGTATTTT.

The sample holds a few counts of this clonotype. This chain links TRBV7-2 with TRBJ2-5; weak D call: TRBD2 (5 bases). CDR1 and CDR2 (germline): SGHTA, FQGNSA. V shed 4 bases and J shed 5 bases, with 14 bases lying between them. The length of the CDR3 is 14 residues. The CDR3 is CASSSQDWEETQYF. CDR3 sequence (DNA): TGTGCCAGCAGCTCCCAGGACTGGGAGGAGACCCAGTACTTC.

The CDR3 loop is CASSLSPPGDIQYF. The CDR3 nucleotides read TGCGCCAGCAGCTTGTCTCCACCAGGGGACATTCAGTACTTC. V and J are TRBV5-1 and TRBJ2-4; D perhaps matches TRBD1 (6 bases). V was clipped by 1 base and J by 8 bases, with 13 bases between them. This CDR3 has 14 residues. Germline V CDR1 and CDR2: SGHRS, YFSETQ.

This chain joins TRBV12-3 or TRBV12-4 and TRBJ1-2; no clear D gene. The CDR3 consists of 13 residues. The V gene lost 5 bases and the J gene lost 3 bases, with 10 bases spanning the gap. The CDR3 DNA sequence: TGTGCCAGCAGTAACGACAACTACTATGGCTACACCTTC. Translating it yields CASSNDNYYGYTF.

This clonotype was picked up a small number of times. The chain couples TRBV6-5 to TRBJ1-2; tentatively, D is TRBD1 (5 bases). Germline CDR1 reads MNHEY; CDR2 reads SVGAGI. V lost 5 bases and J 8 bases, leaving 12 bases between the germline ends. The CDR3 sequence is 12 residues long. CDR3 in DNA: TGTGCCAGCAGTGGCAGGGCCTTAGGCTACACCTTC. Translated: CASSGRALGYTF.

This clonotype was seen more than once but under ten times. V gene TRBV3-1 combines with J gene TRBJ2-7; TRBD1 agrees at 10 bases. CDR1 is LGHDT and CDR2 is YNNKEL in the germline V gene (reference sequence). The CDR3 runs 16 residues. The V and J ends lost 5 bases and 3 bases, in that order; junction bases with no gene match: 10. CDR3 residues: CASSYLPDRGIYEQYF. The CDR3 nucleotides read TGTGCCAGCAGCTATTTGCCGGACAGGGGGATCTACGAGCAGTACTTC.